This is a list of T cell receptor beta chains from one sample in a study of OX40 agonist ivuxolimab in advanced cancers. Sequencing was performed with immunoSEQ multiplex PCR; in TCRdb, only in-frame clones are kept and a portion is missing. The repertoire holds 70,000 or so clones, with more than 90% as singletons. This specimen consisted of CD4+ or CD8+ T cells sorted from blood, obtained in a trial of the OX40 agonist ivuxolimab. These TCRs come from an adult with an advanced solid tumor such as melanoma, head and neck, liver or kidney cancer. Both conserved end residues are part of each CDR3. D genes are given only for firm matches. Some rows mark clone size as missing; the rest say once, few, many or name a class of expanded clone.

D gene: TRBD2
J gene: TRBJ2-3
clone size: -
V gene: TRBV5-4
CDR3 length: 16
CDR3 DNA: TGTGCCAGCAGCTACGCCCCGGGACTAGCGGGGGGAGAGCAGTATTTT
CDR3 protein: CASSYAPGLAGGEQYF

D gene: TRBD2
J gene: TRBJ2-5
clone size: once
V gene: TRBV5-1
CDR3 length: 16
CDR3 DNA: TGCGCCAGCAGCCCCCCGACTAGCGGGGGGCGGGGGACCCAGTACTTC
CDR3 protein: CASSPPTSGGRGTQYF

D gene: -
J gene: TRBJ2-7
clone size: -
V gene: TRBV29-1
CDR3 length: 13
CDR3 DNA: TGCAGCGTAAGACAGGAGAGCTCCTACGAGCAGTACTTC
CDR3 protein: CSVRQESSYEQYF

D gene: TRBD1
J gene: TRBJ2-5
clone size: -
V gene: TRBV7-8
CDR3 length: 15
CDR3 DNA: TGTGCCAGCAGCCGGATGACAGGGGACGAGGAGACCCAGTACTTC
CDR3 protein: CASSRMTGDEETQYF

D gene: TRBD1
J gene: TRBJ2-3
clone size: few
V gene: TRBV7-9
CDR3 length: 17
CDR3 DNA: TGTGCCAGCAGCCCCCCTGGGGACAGGGCAGGCACAGATACGCAGTATTTT
CDR3 protein: CASSPPGDRAGTDTQYF

D gene: TRBD1
J gene: TRBJ2-5
clone size: -
V gene: TRBV5-8
CDR3 length: 13
CDR3 DNA: TGTGCCAGCAGCTTACAGGGGTGGGAGACCCAGTACTTC
CDR3 protein: CASSLQGWETQYF

D gene: -
J gene: TRBJ1-1
clone size: -
V gene: TRBV13
CDR3 length: 13
CDR3 DNA: TGTGCCAGCAGCTTAATTGGCGGGACTGAAGCTTTCTTT
CDR3 protein: CASSLIGGTEAFF

D gene: -
J gene: TRBJ2-7
clone size: -
V gene: TRBV27
CDR3 length: 14
CDR3 DNA: TGTGCCAGCAGTTTAGGACTGCAGACCTACGAGCAGTACTTC
CDR3 protein: CASSLGLQTYEQYF

D gene: -
J gene: TRBJ2-7
clone size: -
V gene: TRBV30
CDR3 length: 12
CDR3 DNA: TGTGCCTGGAGTACGCCTTACTACGAGCAGTACTTC
CDR3 protein: CAWSTPYYEQYF

D gene: -
J gene: TRBJ1-2
clone size: once
V gene: TRBV4-3
CDR3 length: 13
CDR3 DNA: TGCGCCAGCAGCCACCTATCTAACTATGGCTACACCTTC
CDR3 protein: CASSHLSNYGYTF

D gene: -
J gene: TRBJ2-2
clone size: -
V gene: TRBV7-6
CDR3 length: 13
CDR3 DNA: TGTGCCAGCAGCCCGGGGGTCACCGGGGAGCTGTTTTTT
CDR3 protein: CASSPGVTGELFF

D gene: -
J gene: TRBJ2-3
clone size: -
V gene: TRBV15
CDR3 length: 16
CDR3 DNA: TGTGCCACCAGCAGAGGGAGGGATAGTAGCACAGATACGCAGTATTTT
CDR3 protein: CATSRGRDSSTDTQYF

D gene: -
J gene: TRBJ2-7
clone size: -
V gene: TRBV5-1
CDR3 length: 13
CDR3 DNA: TGCGCCAGCAGCTCCAACAGGATCCACGAGCAGTACTTC
CDR3 protein: CASSSNRIHEQYF

D gene: TRBD1
J gene: TRBJ1-2
clone size: -
V gene: TRBV30
CDR3 length: 13
CDR3 DNA: TGTGCCTATTACAGGGGGATGGGGGCTGGCTACACCTTC
CDR3 protein: CAYYRGMGAGYTF

D gene: -
J gene: TRBJ1-2
clone size: -
V gene: TRBV27
CDR3 length: 15
CDR3 DNA: TGTGCCAGCAGTTTATCCGGGGGGCTCGTCTATGGCTACACCTTC
CDR3 protein: CASSLSGGLVYGYTF

D gene: TRBD2
J gene: TRBJ2-2
clone size: -
V gene: TRBV4-1
CDR3 length: 16
CDR3 DNA: TGCGCCAGCAGCCAAGTAGGCGGGGGGCGGGCCGGGGAGCTGTTTTTT
CDR3 protein: CASSQVGGGRAGELFF

D gene: TRBD2
J gene: TRBJ2-7
clone size: -
V gene: TRBV19
CDR3 length: 14
CDR3 DNA: TGTGCCAGTAGTACTAGCGGGGGAGCCTACGAGCAGTACTTC
CDR3 protein: CASSTSGGAYEQYF

D gene: TRBD1
J gene: TRBJ2-5
clone size: -
V gene: TRBV19
CDR3 length: 17
CDR3 DNA: TGTGCCAGTAGTCTCCCCGGGACAGGGGATTTTCAAGAGACCCAGTACTTC
CDR3 protein: CASSLPGTGDFQETQYF

D gene: -
J gene: TRBJ1-2
clone size: few
V gene: TRBV19
CDR3 length: 13
CDR3 DNA: TGTGCCAGTACGGCAGGGGCTAACTATGGCTACACCTTC
CDR3 protein: CASTAGANYGYTF

D gene: -
J gene: TRBJ2-1
clone size: -
V gene: TRBV5-5
CDR3 length: 15
CDR3 DNA: TGTGCCAGCAGCTTGGTAGGTGGTGAATCAAATGAGCAGTTCTTC
CDR3 protein: CASSLVGGESNEQFF

D gene: -
J gene: TRBJ1-1
clone size: -
V gene: TRBV27
CDR3 length: 14
CDR3 DNA: TGTGCCAGCAGTTTATCTGGGGGTTTTACTGAAGCTTTCTTT
CDR3 protein: CASSLSGGFTEAFF

D gene: -
J gene: TRBJ1-2
clone size: -
V gene: TRBV9
CDR3 length: 11
CDR3 DNA: TGTGCCAGCAGCACGGAGACAGACCACACCTTC
CDR3 protein: CASSTETDHTF

D gene: -
J gene: TRBJ2-1
clone size: -
V gene: TRBV15
CDR3 length: 14
CDR3 DNA: TGTGCCACCAGCAGAGTCGGCGACTACAATGAGCAGTTCTTC
CDR3 protein: CATSRVGDYNEQFF

D gene: -
J gene: TRBJ2-7
clone size: -
V gene: TRBV13
CDR3 length: 14
CDR3 DNA: TGTGCCAGCAGCTTATGGCAGCGAACCTACGAGCAGTACTTC
CDR3 protein: CASSLWQRTYEQYF

D gene: TRBD1
J gene: TRBJ1-5
clone size: -
V gene: TRBV6-6
CDR3 length: 16
CDR3 DNA: TGTGCCAGCACCCCCTATCTCAGGGGGCCGGATCAGCCCCAGCATTTT
CDR3 protein: CASTPYLRGPDQPQHF

D gene: -
J gene: TRBJ2-7
clone size: -
V gene: TRBV4-1
CDR3 length: 15
CDR3 DNA: TGCGCCAGCAGCCAAATTCCTACTAGCTCCTACGAGCAGTACTTC
CDR3 protein: CASSQIPTSSYEQYF

D gene: TRBD1
J gene: TRBJ1-3
clone size: -
V gene: TRBV7-3
CDR3 length: 13
CDR3 DNA: TGTGCCAGCAGCGCTGACAGGGGGGACACCATATATTTT
CDR3 protein: CASSADRGDTIYF

D gene: TRBD1
J gene: TRBJ1-4
clone size: -
V gene: TRBV13
CDR3 length: 17
CDR3 DNA: TGTGCCAGCAGCTCCCCACCCCCGGGACAGCTCGATGAAAAACTGTTTTTT
CDR3 protein: CASSSPPPGQLDEKLFF

D gene: TRBD1
J gene: TRBJ2-7
clone size: -
V gene: TRBV13
CDR3 length: 21
CDR3 DNA: TGTGCCAGCAGCCTACAATCCGCCGGGACAGGGGCTCTTCTGCGTTCCTACGAGCAGTACTTC
CDR3 protein: CASSLQSAGTGALLRSYEQYF

D gene: TRBD1
J gene: TRBJ1-2
clone size: -
V gene: TRBV7-9
CDR3 length: 18
CDR3 DNA: TGTGCCAGCAGCTTAGGGGACAGGGTGGAATTATCGGGCTATGGCTACACCTTC
CDR3 protein: CASSLGDRVELSGYGYTF